One and the same sample provided the 20 T cell receptor beta chains below, sequenced in a study of control samples from healthy donors and cancer patients. Only in-frame clones appear in the TCRdb table, and some are missing; sequencing was by immunoSEQ multiplex PCR. Of around 140,000 clones in the sample, around 90% were seen once. The sequencing sample was made of blood. These receptors were collected from a man aged 40-49 years in good health.

The chain couples TRBV5-1 to TRBJ2-7; 8 bases map to TRBD1. Trimming took 4 bases from V and 2 from J; bases not matched to a gene: 5. Germline loops: CDR1 SGHRS, CDR2 YFSETQ. This CDR3 spans 14 amino acids. CDR3 amino acids: CASSLTTGAYEQYF. DNA of the CDR3: TGCGCCAGCAGCCTGACGACAGGGGCCTACGAGCAGTACTTC.

V usage is TRBV6-5 and J usage is TRBJ1-3; D possibly corresponds to TRBD1 (6 bases). The ends were cut back, 6 bases at V and 0 bases at J, with 9 bases in the middle. Germline V CDR1 and CDR2: MNHEY, SVGAGI. There are 14 residues in the CDR3. The CDR3 coding sequence is TGTGCCAGCAGCTCAGGGGTCTCTGGAAACACCATATATTTT. Its translation is CASSSGVSGNTIYF.

The chain recombines TRBV11-2 with TRBJ1-1; TRBD1 agrees at 12 bases. Germline V gene data show CDR1 as SGHAT and CDR2 as FQNNGV. This CDR3 is 18 amino acids long. V lost 5 bases to trimming and J lost 3 bases; unmatched junction nucleotides: 13. CDR3 amino acids: CASSGHRDRGLLYTEAFF. The CDR3 bases are TGTGCCAGCAGCGGCCACCGGGACAGGGGGCTATTGTACACTGAAGCTTTCTTT.

The chain employs TRBV18 and TRBJ2-5; TRBD2 is a possible D gene (5 bases). Deletions cut 3 bases from V and 5 bases from J, with 10 bases between. Germline CDR1 reads KGHSH; CDR2 reads LQKENI. The CDR3 totals 13 residues. The CDR3 loop is CASSPNPGETQYF. In DNA form, the CDR3 reads TGTGCCAGCTCACCTAACCCGGGGGAGACCCAGTACTTC.

The chain couples TRBV28 to TRBJ2-5; the match to TRBD2 covers 9 bases. This CDR3 contains 15 residues. Germline CDR1 is MDHEN and CDR2 is SYDVKM. Trimming took 1 base from V and 5 from J; bases not matched to a gene: 5. In DNA, the CDR3 is TGTGCCAGCAGTTTATATAGCGGGGGCTCCGAGACCCAGTACTTC. Its translation: CASSLYSGGSETQYF.

The CDR3 coding sequence is TGTGCCAGCACTCAAGAGGAAAAACTGTTTTTT. Translated, it gives CASTQEEKLFF. The J gene is TRBJ1-4, the V gene TRBV28; D remains unclear. Germline V CDR1 and CDR2: MDHEN, SYDVKM. The ends were cut back, 7 bases at V and 8 bases at J, with 8 bases in the middle. This CDR3 comprises 11 residues. Supplemented by reference TRBV28 and TRBJ1-4, the full variable domain reads DVKVTQSSRYLVKRTGEKVFLECVQDMDHENMFWYRQDPGLGLRLIYFSYDVKMKEKGDIPEGYSVSREKKERFSLILESASTNQTSMYLCASTQEEKLFFGSGTQLSVL.

This clone has more than one count but fewer than ten. The chain carries TRBV27 and TRBJ1-1; D possibly corresponds to TRBD1 (5 bases). Germline assignment: CDR1 MNHEY and CDR2 SMNVEV (reference sequence). The CDR3 covers 17 residues. V lost 2 bases and J 5 bases, leaving 21 bases between the germline ends. DNA of the CDR3: TGTGCCAGCAGTTTAAAACGGGCACGTGGACACCTTACTGAAGCTTTCTTT. Amino acid sequence: CASSLKRARGHLTEAFF.

Only a few counts were recorded for this clone. The rearrangement joins TRBV9 to TRBJ2-7; no clear D. CDR3 length equals 14 residues. The germline V gene encodes CDR1 SGDLS and CDR2 YYNGEE. The V and J ends lost 2 bases and 2 bases respectively, with 11 bases between them. CDR3 in DNA: TGTGCCAGCAGCGTTTCTACGGGTGCCTACGAGCAGTACTTC. It yields the protein CASSVSTGAYEQYF.

The rearrangement joins TRBV2 to TRBJ1-1; D gene unclear. CDR3 length: 11 residues. Per germline, CDR1 SNHLY and CDR2 FYNNEI. The V gene lost 9 bases and the J gene lost 4 bases, with 9 bases spanning the gap. The CDR3 sequence is CARLSSTEAFF. CDR3 DNA sequence: TGTGCCAGGTTATCTAGCACTGAAGCTTTCTTT.

This clone was counted a single time. The chain has TRBV5-1 and TRBJ1-1; no clear D. CDR3 length: 14 amino acids. The germline V gene encodes CDR1 SGHRS and CDR2 YFSETQ. Trimming stripped 3 bases from V and 6 bases from J, with 15 bases between. Here the CDR3 DNA reads TGCGCCAGCAGCTGGAGGGAAAGTGACGCTGAAGCTTTCTTT. Protein product: CASSWRESDAEAFF.

V is TRBV6-2 or TRBV6-3 and J is TRBJ1-6, with D possibly TRBD1 on 5 matching bases. Germline values: CDR1 MNHEY, CDR2 SVGEGT. The CDR3 loop spans 15 amino acids. Trimming took off 5 bases at V and 9 bases at J, with 17 bases between the two ends. CDR3 sequence reads: CASSDIGARRSPLHF. The DNA for the CDR3 is TGTGCCAGCAGTGACATTGGGGCTCGGCGTTCACCCCTCCACTTT.

This sequence joins TRBV5-5 and TRBJ1-2; no reliable D call. Germline V gene sequence: CDR1 SGHKS, CDR2 YYEKEE (reference sequence). The CDR3 is 20 amino acids. V lost 3 bases and J lost 5, with 32 bases in between. The CDR3 spells CASSSRLSSAKLSLNYGYTF. CDR3 sequence (DNA): TGTGCCAGCAGCTCCCGACTCTCATCGGCAAAGCTCTCGCTTAATTATGGCTACACCTTC.

The V call is TRBV2, the J call TRBJ2-7; 7 bases fit TRBD1. J gave up 3 bases and V 7 bases, and 6 bases lay outside the gene matches. This CDR3 is 13 amino acids long. Germline V CDR1 and CDR2: SNHLY, FYNNEI. The CDR3 sequence is CASILYRGYEQYF. The CDR3 DNA reads TGTGCCAGCATTTTGTACAGGGGCTACGAGCAGTACTTC.

The V gene is TRBV11-2, the J gene TRBJ2-4, with D maybe TRBD1 (7 bases). Germline V gene data show CDR1 as SGHAT and CDR2 as FQNNGV. V was cut by 5 bases and J by 2 bases, with 16 bases left in between. The CDR3 is 16 residues long. The CDR3 DNA reads TGTGCCAGCAGCCCCGAAGGAGGGGGCTCCAAAAACATTCAGTACTTC. It yields the protein CASSPEGGGSKNIQYF.

The chain carries TRBV2 and TRBJ1-1; possibly TRBD1 for D (5 bases). This CDR3 is 14 amino acids long. V lost 3 bases and J lost 3, with 11 bases in between. Germline CDR1 SNHLY, CDR2 FYNNEI. DNA of the CDR3: TGTGCCAGCAGTGACCGGGACGGTTACACTGAAGCTTTCTTT. Its translation: CASSDRDGYTEAFF.

The chain links TRBV18 to TRBJ1-4; D remains unclear. The CDR3 runs to 15 residues. Germline V lookup: CDR1 KGHSH, CDR2 LQKENI. Trimming removed 6 bases at V and 0 bases at J, with 11 bases between. The CDR3 nucleotides are TGTGCCAGCTCTCGTACAACTCCAACTAATGAAAAACTGTTTTTT. Amino acid sequence: CASSRTTPTNEKLFF.

The chain combines TRBV7-3 with TRBJ2-6, with 9 bases lining up with TRBD1. The CDR3 is 16 amino acids. The trim removed 1 base at V and 2 bases at J, leaving 0 bases unmatched. Germline assignment: CDR1 SGHTA and CDR2 FQGTGA. CDR3 in amino acids: CASSLNRGPGANVLTF. DNA of the CDR3: TGTGCCAGCAGCTTAAACAGGGGGCCTGGGGCCAACGTCCTGACTTTC.

The rearrangement joins TRBV24-1 to TRBJ2-5; no firm D call. Trimming left V 6 bases short and J 2 bases short, with 15 bases between. The CDR3 spans 15 residues. CDR1 KGHDR and CDR2 SFDVKD come from the germline V gene. CDR3 coding DNA: TGTGCCACCAGTTTAGGTCGAGACTTACAAGAGACCCAGTACTTC. Translated, it gives CATSLGRDLQETQYF.

The table lists this clone with a count of one. The chain joins TRBV19 to TRBJ1-1; 7 bases are shared with TRBD1. The CDR3 is made up of 11 amino acids. The trim removed 10 bases at V and 8 bases at J, leaving 7 bases unmatched. Germline V gene sequence: CDR1 LNHDA, CDR2 SQIVND (reference sequence). CDR3 amino acids: CATLRGQEAFF. CDR3 bases: TGTGCCACGTTGCGGGGACAGGAAGCTTTCTTT.

This rearrangement joins TRBV12-3 or TRBV12-4 to TRBJ1-2; D call uncertain. V gave up 11 bases and J gave up 8 bases, with 18 bases separating them. This CDR3 is built from 12 residues. The CDR3 coding sequence is TGTGCCTCCTCGGGTAGGCCCCCGGGCTACACCTTC. Amino acids: CASSGRPPGYTF.